This T cell receptor (beta chain) was captured by sequencing in a study of T cell responses to AZD1222 COVID-19 vaccine. Study observations and caveats: Females made up more of the donors, who were largely white British, and clonal diversity may have come out too low.

Clones were read by immunoSEQ multiplex PCR, and TCRdb kept only the in-frame ones, dropping some. The table records 130,000 or so clones, roughly 88% of them present only once. Whether given at about 4 or about 12 weeks, second doses were pooled. Notes on this clone: Its antigen is currently unknown.

There are 18 residues in the CDR3. Per germline, CDR1 MNHEY and CDR2 SMNVEV (reference sequence). Trimming left V 5 bases short and J 1 base short, with 21 bases between. The sequence was collected from an adult who received the AZD1222 COVID-19 vaccine. Here the sequenced sample was peripheral blood, taken 28 days after the second AZD1222 dose. This rearrangement joins TRBV27 to TRBJ1-5, with D possibly TRBD1 on 5 matching bases. In DNA form, the CDR3 reads TGTGCCAGCAGTCTTGACCCCAGGGAAGTGAGAAGCAATCAGCCCCAGCATTTT. Protein: CASSLDPREVRSNQPQHF.